The entry below gives a single TCR beta chain sequence along with its context. This receptor's antigen is unknown. No base-level quality is on record; no much larger clone is a single base apart. TCRbeta CDR3 regions were amplified from genomic DNA by means of the immunoSEQ Assay, a bias-controlled multiplex PCR. The authors' analysis ran thus. The number of nucleated cells in each sample was estimated from the amplification of reference gene primers within the assay. Sequence reads were collapsed and filtered to measure the absolute abundance of every unique TCRbeta CDR3 rearrangement. Productive Simpson clonality was computed per sample as the square root of Simpson's diversity index over productive rearrangements. TCRdb carries this immuneACCESS record with in-frame sequences only. Its versions omit some clonotypes, under half of them owing to an unresolved V gene in the studies checked, with the rest unexplained. V, J and clone size are taken as reported in that table, and D and trimming were inferred from the DNA itself. The table for this sample lists a few hundred thousand clones; 85% to 90% of them were counted only once. Together, the top ten hold about 2.9% of the sample.

This specimen comes from a study of blood T cell repertoires in COVID-19 (dated by TCRdb to between 2020 and 2021). For context, the study as a whole: The collaborator samples originated in the United States, Italy and Spain and spanned the acute and convalescent phases of COVID-19. The repertoires were released in a freely available public database meant as a resource for research on the immune response to SARS-CoV-2. The prospective study material was composed of cDNA or gDNA derived from T cells, B-cell-depleted T cells, or PBMCs. The dataset comprised deeply sampled blood TCRbeta repertoires from subjects exposed to, actively infected with, or recovered from COVID-19. The samples were drawn from two sources: the first 160 participants of the ongoing ImmuneRACE study, and 1,200 or so subjects contributed by 6 global collaborators. Where HLA class I and class II types were available, the types were taken from metadata supplied by the sample provider, not from assay-based typing. Sample metadata almost always included a de-identified subject ID, COVID-19 status, age in years and sex.

What the research found in general, with its limitations: The quantity of clinical and demographic metadata differed by source and by participant and was supplied without curation.

Whole blood was collected in K2EDTA tubes by collaborating institutions according to the institutions' own protocols. For TCRbeta analysis, collaborator samples were shipped as frozen whole blood, as isolated PBMCs, or as DNA extracted from either sample type. Taken from the germline V gene, the CDR1 and CDR2 loops are SGHRS and YFSETQ. CDR3 length: 15 amino acids, cysteine to phenylalanine. Only the CDR3 DNA stays, 45 bases, in frame from base 1. V and J are truncated by 4 bases and 2 bases respectively, leaving an intervening sequence of 16 bases. The chain was built from TRBV5-1 and TRBJ2-7, with a tentative D gene TRBD1 over 5 matching bases. Sequencing was performed on peripheral blood. The receptor comes from a man in his 60s with acute or convalescent COVID-19. The DNA reads as follows: TGCGCCAGCAGCACAGTCTCCGCGACAGCCTACGAGCAGTACTTC. The encoded protein is CASSTVSATAYEQYF.